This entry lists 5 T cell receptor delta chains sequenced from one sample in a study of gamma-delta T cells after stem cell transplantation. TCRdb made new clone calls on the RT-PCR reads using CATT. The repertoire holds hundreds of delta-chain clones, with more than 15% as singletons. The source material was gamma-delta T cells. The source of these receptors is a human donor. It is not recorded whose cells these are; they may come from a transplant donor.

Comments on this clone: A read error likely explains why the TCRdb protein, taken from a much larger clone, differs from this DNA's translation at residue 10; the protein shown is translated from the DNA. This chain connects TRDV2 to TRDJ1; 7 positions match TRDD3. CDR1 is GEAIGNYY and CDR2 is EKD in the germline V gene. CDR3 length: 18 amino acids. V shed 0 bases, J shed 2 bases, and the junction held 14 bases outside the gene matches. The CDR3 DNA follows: TGTGCCTGTGACACCCTAAAATTACTGGAGGATACGACCGATAAACTCATCTTT. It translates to CACDTLKLLEDTTDKLIF.

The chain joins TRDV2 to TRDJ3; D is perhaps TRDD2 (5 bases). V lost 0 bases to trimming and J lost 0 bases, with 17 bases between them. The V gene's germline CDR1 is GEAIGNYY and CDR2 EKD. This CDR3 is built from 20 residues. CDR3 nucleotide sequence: TGTGCCTGTGACACCACAGGGTCCTCTCCTAGCTCCTGGGACACCCGACAGATGTTTTTC. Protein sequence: CACDTTGSSPSSWDTRQMFF.

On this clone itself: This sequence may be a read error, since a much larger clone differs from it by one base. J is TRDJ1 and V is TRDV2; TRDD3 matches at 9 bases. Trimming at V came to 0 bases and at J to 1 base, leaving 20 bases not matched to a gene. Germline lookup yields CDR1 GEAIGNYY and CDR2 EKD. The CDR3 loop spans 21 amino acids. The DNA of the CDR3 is TGTGCCTGTGACACCGTTACTGGGGGACCCACAACGGTTGCCCCCACCGATAAACTCATCTTT. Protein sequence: CACDTVTGGPTTVAPTDKLIF.

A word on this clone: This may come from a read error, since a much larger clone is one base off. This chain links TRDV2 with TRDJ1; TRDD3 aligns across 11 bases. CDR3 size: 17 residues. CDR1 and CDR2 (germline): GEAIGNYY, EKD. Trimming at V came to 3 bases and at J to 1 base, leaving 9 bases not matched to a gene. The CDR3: CACDSLVGDTVTDKLIF. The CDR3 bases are TGTGCCTGTGACTCTCTCGTGGGGGATACGGTCACCGATAAACTCATCTTT.

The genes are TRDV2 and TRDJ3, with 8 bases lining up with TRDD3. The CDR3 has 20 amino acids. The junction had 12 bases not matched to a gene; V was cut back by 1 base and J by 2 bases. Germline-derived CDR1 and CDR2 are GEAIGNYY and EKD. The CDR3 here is CACDTASRLGVPWDTRQMFF. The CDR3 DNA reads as TGTGCCTGTGACACGGCTTCTCGACTGGGGGTTCCCTGGGACACCCGACAGATGTTTTTC.